This T cell receptor (beta chain) stems from a study of cytomegalovirus exposure and HLA in healthy donors. The ends were cut back, 4 bases at V and 0 bases at J, with 11 bases in the middle. Germline V gene lookup returns CDR1 SGHRS and CDR2 YFSETQ. This CDR3 is 16 amino acids long. Primers: 60 Vbeta forward and 13 Jbeta reverse. Repertoires were generated with immunoSEQ multiplex PCR, while TCRdb's copy carries only in-frame clones and drops some. The sample yields 50,000 or so clones, approximately 71% seen once. The TCR comes from a man in his forties in good health and CMV-seropositive. Sequencing was performed on PBMCs. The J gene is TRBJ1-6, the V gene TRBV5-1; D not certain. The chain's CDR3 is CASSPQTSSYNSPLHF. DNA of the CDR3: TGCGCCAGCAGCCCCCAAACATCCTCCTATAATTCACCCCTCCACTTT.